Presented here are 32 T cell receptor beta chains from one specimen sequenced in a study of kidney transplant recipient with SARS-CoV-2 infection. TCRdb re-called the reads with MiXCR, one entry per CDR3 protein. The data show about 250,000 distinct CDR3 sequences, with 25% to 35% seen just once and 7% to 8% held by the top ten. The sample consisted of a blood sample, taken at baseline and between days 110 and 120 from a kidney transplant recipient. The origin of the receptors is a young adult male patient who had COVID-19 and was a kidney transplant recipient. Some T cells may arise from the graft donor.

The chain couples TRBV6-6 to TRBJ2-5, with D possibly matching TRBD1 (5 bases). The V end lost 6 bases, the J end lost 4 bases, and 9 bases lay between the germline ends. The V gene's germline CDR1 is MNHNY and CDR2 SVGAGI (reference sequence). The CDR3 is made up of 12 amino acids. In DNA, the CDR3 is TGTGCCAGCAGGTGGGGCGTAGAGACCCAGTACTTC. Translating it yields CASRWGVETQYF.

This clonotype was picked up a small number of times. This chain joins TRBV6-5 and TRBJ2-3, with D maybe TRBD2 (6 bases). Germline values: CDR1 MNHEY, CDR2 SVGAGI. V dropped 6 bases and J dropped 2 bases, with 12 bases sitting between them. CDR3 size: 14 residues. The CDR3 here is CASSLRELTDTQYF. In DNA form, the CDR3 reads TGTGCCAGCAGCTTACGGGAGCTCACAGATACGCAGTATTTT.

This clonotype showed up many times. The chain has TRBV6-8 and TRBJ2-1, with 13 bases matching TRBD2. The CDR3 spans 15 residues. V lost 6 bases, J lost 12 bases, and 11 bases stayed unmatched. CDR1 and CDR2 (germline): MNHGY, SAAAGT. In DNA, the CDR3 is TGTGCCAGCAGACCACTAGCGGGAGGGGGCATGAGGCAGTTCTTC. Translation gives CASRPLAGGGMRQFF.

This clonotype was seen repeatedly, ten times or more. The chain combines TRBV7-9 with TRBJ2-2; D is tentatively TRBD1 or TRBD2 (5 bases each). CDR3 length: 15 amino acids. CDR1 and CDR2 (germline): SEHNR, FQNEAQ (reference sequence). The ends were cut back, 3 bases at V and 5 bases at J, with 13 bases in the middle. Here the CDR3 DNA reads TGTGCCAGCAGCTTCCCGGGACCTGCAACCGGGGAGCTGTTTTTT. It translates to CASSFPGPATGELFF.

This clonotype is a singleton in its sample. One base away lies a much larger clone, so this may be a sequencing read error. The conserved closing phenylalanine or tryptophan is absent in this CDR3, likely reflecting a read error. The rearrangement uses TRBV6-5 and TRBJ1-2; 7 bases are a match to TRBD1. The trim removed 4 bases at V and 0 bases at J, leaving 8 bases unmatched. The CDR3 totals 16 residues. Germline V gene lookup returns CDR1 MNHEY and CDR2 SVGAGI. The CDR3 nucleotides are TGTGCCAGCAGTTCCGACTGGACAGGCGCTAACTATGGCTACACCCTC. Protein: CASSSDWTGANYGYTL.

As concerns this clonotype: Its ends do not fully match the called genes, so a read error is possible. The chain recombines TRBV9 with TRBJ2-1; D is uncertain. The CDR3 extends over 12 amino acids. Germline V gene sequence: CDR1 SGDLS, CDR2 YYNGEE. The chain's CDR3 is CAGSLTGNEQFF. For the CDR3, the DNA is TGTGCCGGCAGTCTTACTGGCAATGAGCAGTTCTTC.

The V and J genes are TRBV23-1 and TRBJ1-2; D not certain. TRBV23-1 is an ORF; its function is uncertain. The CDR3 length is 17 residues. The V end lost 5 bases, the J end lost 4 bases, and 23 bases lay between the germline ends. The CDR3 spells CASSAVLLRRKSYGYTF. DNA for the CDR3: TGCGCCAGCAGTGCAGTACTGCTACGCAGAAAGTCCTATGGCTACACCTTC.

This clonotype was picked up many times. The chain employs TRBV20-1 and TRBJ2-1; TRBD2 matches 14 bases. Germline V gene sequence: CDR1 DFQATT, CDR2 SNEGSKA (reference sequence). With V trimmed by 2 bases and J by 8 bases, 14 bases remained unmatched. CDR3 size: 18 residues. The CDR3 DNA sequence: TGCAGTGCTAGACCCCTCTTTGGGACTAGCGGGAGTATGCATGAGCAGTTCTTC. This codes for CSARPLFGTSGSMHEQFF.

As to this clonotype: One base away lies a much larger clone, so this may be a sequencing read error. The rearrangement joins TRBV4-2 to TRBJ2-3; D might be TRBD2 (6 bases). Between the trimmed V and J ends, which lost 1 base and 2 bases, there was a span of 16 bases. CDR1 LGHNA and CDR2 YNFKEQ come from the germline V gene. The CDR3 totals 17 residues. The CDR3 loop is CASSQGTLATFTDTQYF. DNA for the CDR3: TGTGCCAGCAGCCAAGGAACGCTAGCGACTTTCACAGATACGCAGTATTTT.

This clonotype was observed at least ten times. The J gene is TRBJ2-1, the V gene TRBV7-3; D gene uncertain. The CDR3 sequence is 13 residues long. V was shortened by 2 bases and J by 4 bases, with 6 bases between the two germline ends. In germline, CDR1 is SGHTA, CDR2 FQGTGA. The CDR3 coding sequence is TGTGCCAGCAGCTTAGTACAATACAATGAGCAGTTCTTC. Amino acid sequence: CASSLVQYNEQFF. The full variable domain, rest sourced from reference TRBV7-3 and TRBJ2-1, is GAGVSQTPSNKVTEKGKYVELRCDPISGHTALYWYRQSLGQGPEFLIYFQGTGAADDSGLPNDRFFAVRPEGSVSTLKIQRTERGDSAVYLCASSLVQYNEQFFGPGTRLTVL.

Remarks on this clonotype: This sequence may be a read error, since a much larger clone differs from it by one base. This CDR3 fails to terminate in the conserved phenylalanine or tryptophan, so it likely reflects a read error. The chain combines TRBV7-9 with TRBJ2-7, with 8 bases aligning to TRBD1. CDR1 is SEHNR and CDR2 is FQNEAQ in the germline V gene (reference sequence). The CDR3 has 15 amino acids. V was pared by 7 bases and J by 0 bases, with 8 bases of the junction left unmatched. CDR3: CASNSRTGGSYEQYL. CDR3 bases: TGTGCCAGCAACTCGAGAACAGGGGGCTCCTACGAGCAGTACCTC.

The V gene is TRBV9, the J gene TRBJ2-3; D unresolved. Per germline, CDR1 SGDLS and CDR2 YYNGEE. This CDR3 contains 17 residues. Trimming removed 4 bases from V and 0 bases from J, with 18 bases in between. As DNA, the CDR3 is TGTGCCAGCAGCCCTTGTGGACCACAACTTAGCACAGATACGCAGTATTTT. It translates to CASSPCGPQLSTDTQYF.

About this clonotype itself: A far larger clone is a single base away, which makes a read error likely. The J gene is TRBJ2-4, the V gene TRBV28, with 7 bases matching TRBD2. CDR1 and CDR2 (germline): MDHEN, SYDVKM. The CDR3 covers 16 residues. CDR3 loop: CASTGWAGVNTDTRYF. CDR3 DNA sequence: TGTGCCAGCACGGGATGGGCGGGAGTAAATACAGATACGCGGTATTTT.

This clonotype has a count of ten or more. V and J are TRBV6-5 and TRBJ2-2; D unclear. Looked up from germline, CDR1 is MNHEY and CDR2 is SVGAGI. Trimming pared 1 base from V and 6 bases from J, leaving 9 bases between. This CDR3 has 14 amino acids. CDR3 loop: CASSYWLDAGELFF. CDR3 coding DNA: TGTGCCAGCAGTTACTGGCTTGACGCCGGGGAGCTGTTTTTT.

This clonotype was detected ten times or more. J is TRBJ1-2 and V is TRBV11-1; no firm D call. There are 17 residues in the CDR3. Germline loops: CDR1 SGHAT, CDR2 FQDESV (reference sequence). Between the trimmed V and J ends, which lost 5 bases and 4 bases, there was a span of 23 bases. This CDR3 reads CASSMQIKAGKTYGYTF. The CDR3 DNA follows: TGTGCCAGCAGCATGCAAATTAAGGCTGGAAAGACCTATGGCTACACCTTC.

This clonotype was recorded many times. This CDR3 is CASSPGGGPAEQYF. As DNA, the CDR3 is TGTGCCAGCAGCCCCGGGGGGGGTCCGGCCGAGCAGTACTTC. V usage is TRBV7-6 and J usage is TRBJ2-7, with TRBD2 matching 8 bases. After removal of 5 bases from V and 6 bases from J, the junction contained 9 bases not matched to a gene. The CDR3 consists of 14 residues. Germline-derived CDR1 and CDR2 are SGHVS and FNYEAQ.

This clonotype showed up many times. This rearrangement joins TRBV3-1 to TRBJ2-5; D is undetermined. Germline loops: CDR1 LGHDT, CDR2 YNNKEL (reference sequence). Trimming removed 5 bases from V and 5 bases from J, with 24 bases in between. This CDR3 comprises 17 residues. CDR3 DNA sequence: TGTGCCAGCAGCGTAACAGCTCCCATTTCTTTCTCTGAGACCCAGTACTTC. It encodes CASSVTAPISFSETQYF.

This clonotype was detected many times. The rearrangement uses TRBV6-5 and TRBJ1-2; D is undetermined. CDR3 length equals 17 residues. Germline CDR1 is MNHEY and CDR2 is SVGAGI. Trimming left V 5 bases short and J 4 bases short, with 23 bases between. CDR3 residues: CASSGPQECRKTYGYTF. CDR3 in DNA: TGTGCCAGCAGTGGACCCCAGGAATGTAGAAAGACCTATGGCTACACCTTC.

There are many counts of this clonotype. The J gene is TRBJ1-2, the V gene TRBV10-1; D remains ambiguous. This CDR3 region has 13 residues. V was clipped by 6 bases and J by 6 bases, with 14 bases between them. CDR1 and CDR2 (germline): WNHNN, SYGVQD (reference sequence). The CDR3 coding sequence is TGCGCCAGCAGCCCCTCCGGAGGGAATGGCTACACCTTC. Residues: CASSPSGGNGYTF.

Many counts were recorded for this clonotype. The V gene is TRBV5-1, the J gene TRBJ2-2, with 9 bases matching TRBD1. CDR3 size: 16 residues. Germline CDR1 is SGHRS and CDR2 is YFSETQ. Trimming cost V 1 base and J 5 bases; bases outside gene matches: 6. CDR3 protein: CASSLTGQGITGELFF. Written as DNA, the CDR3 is TGCGCCAGCAGCTTGACCGGACAGGGGATTACCGGGGAGCTGTTTTTT.

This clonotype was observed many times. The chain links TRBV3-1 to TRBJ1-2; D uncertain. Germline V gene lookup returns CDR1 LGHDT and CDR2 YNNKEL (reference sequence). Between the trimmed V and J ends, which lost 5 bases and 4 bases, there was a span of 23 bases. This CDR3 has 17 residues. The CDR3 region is CASSFSATLRKTYGYTF. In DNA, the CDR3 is TGTGCCAGCAGCTTCAGTGCCACCCTTCGAAAGACCTATGGCTACACCTTC.

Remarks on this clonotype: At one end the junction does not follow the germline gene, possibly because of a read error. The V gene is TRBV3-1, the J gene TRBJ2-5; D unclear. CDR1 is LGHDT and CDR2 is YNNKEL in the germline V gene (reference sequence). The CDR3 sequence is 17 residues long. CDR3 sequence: CANSWIDPISFSETQYF. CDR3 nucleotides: TGTGCCAACAGCTGGATTGATCCCATTTCTTTCTCTGAGACCCAGTACTTC.

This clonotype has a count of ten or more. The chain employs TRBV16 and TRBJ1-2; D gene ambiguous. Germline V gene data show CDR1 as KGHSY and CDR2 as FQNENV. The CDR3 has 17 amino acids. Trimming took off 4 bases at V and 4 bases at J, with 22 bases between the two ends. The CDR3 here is CASSRPLVVRKTYGYTF. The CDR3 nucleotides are TGTGCCAGCAGCCGACCACTGGTCGTTAGAAAGACCTATGGCTACACCTTC. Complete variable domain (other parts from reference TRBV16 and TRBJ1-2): GEEVAQTPKHLVRGEGQKAKLYCAPIKGHSYVFWYQQVLKNEFKFLISFQNENVFDETGMPKERFSAKCLPNSPCSLEIQATKLEDSAVYFCASSRPLVVRKTYGYTFGSGTRLTVV.

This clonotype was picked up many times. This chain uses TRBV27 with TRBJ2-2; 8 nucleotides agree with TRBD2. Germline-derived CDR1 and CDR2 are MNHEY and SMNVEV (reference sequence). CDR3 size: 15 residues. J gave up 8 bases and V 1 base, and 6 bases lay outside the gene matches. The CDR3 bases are TGTGCCAGCAGTTTATATGGGACTAGTGTGGGGGAGCTGTTTTTT. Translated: CASSLYGTSVGELFF.

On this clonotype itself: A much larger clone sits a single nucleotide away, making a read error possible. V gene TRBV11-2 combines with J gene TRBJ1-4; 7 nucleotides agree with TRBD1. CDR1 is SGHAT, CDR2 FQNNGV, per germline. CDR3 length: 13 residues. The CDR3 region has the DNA TGTACCAGCAGCTCGAACCGGGACAGAGGACTGTTTTTT. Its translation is CTSSSNRDRGLFF.

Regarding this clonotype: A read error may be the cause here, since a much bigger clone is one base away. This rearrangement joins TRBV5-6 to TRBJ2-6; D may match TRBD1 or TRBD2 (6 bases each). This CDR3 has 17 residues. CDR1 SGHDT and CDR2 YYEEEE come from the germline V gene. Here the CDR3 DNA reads TGTGCCAGCAGCTTGGGGCAGTTCCTAAGGGGGGCCAACGTCATGACTTTC. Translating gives CASSLGQFLRGANVMTF. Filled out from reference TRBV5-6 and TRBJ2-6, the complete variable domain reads DAGVTQSPTHLIKTRGQQVTLRCSPKSGHDTVSWYQQALGQGPQFIFQYYEEEERQRGNFPDRFSGHQFPNYSSELNVNALLLGDSALYLCASSLGQFLRGANVMTFGAGSRLTVL.

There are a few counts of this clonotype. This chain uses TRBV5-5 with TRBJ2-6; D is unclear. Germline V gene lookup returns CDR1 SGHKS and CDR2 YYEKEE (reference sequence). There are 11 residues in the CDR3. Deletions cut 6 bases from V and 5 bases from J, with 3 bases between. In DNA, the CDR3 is TGTGCCAGCATTTGGGCCAACGTCCTGACTTTC. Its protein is CASIWANVLTF.

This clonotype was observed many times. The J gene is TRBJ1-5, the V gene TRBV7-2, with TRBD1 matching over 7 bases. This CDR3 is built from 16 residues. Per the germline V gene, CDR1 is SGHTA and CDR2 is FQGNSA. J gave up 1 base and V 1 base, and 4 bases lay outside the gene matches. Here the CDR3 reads CASSLDSGGSNQPQHF. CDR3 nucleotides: TGTGCCAGCAGCTTAGATTCAGGGGGAAGCAATCAGCCCCAGCATTTT.

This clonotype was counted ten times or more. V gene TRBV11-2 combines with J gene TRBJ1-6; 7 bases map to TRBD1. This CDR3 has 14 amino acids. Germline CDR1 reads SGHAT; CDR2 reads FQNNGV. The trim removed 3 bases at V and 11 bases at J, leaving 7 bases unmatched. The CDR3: CASSFLTGQTPLHF. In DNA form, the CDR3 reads TGTGCCAGCAGCTTTCTGACAGGGCAGACACCCCTCCACTTT.

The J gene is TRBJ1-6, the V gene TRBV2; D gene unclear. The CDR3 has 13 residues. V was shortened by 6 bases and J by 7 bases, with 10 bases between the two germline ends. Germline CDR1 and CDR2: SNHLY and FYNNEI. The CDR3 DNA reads TGTGCCAGCAGGGAGACTGAAAATTCACCCCTCCACTTT. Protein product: CASRETENSPLHF. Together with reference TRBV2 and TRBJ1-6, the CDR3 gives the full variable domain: EPEVTQTPSHQVTQMGQEVILRCVPISNHLYFYWYRQILGQKVEFLVSFYNNEISEKSEIFDDQFSVERPDGSNFTLKIRSTKLEDSAMYFCASRETENSPLHFGNGTRLTVT.

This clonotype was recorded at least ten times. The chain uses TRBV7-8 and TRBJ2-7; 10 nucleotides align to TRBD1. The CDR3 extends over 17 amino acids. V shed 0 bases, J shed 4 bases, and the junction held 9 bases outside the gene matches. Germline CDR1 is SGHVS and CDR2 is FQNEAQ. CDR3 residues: CASSLALVDRGQYEQYF. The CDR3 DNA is TGTGCCAGCAGCTTAGCATTGGTCGACAGGGGGCAGTACGAGCAGTACTTC.

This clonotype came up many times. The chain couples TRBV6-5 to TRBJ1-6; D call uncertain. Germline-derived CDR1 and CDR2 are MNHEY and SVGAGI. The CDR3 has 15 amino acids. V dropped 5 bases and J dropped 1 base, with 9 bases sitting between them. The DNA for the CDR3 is TGTGCCAGCAGTGCACAGCGGTCCTATAATTCACCCCTCCACTTT. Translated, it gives CASSAQRSYNSPLHF.